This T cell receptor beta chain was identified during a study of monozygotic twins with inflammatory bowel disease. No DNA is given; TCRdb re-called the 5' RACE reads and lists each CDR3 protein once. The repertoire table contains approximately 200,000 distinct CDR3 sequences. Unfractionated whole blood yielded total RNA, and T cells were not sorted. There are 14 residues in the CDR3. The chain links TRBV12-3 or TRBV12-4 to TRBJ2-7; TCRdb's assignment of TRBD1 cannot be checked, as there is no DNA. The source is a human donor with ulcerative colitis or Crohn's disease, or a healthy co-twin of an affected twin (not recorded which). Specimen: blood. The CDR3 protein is CASSTAGSAYEQYF.